What follows are 26 T cell receptor beta chains derived from one specimen sequenced in a study of cytomegalovirus exposure and HLA in healthy donors (dated by TCRdb to 2015 to 2018). Receptors were amplified or captured by the immunoSEQ multiplex PCR assay. A mixture of 60 forward primers for TCR Vbeta segments and 13 reverse primers for TCR Jbeta segments was used in the multiplex PCR. This is the immuneACCESS table as TCRdb keeps it, with only in-frame sequences that have V and J called. A part of the clones is gone; compared with another copy, unresolved V genes explain less than half, and the rest is unexplained. The sample table contains 250,000 to 350,000 clones; only one count was recorded for more than 80% of them. About 4% of the sample rests with the top ten. Input material: PBMCs. Source of these receptors: a man in his forties in good health and CMV-seropositive.

This chain joins TRBV9 and TRBJ1-3; TRBD1 agrees at 9 bases. This CDR3 comprises 15 residues. Germline V lookup: CDR1 SGDLS, CDR2 YYNGEE. Unmatched junction bases numbered 2, after V lost 3 bases and J lost 1 base. This CDR3 is CASSAQGASGNTIYF. CDR3 sequence (DNA): TGTGCCAGCAGCGCACAGGGGGCATCTGGAAACACCATATATTTT. Filled out from reference TRBV9 and TRBJ1-3, the complete variable domain reads DSGVTQTPKHLITATGQRVTLRCSPRSGDLSVYWYQQSLDQGLQFLIQYYNGEERAKGNILERFSAQQFPDLHSELNLSSLELGDSALYFCASSAQGASGNTIYFGEGSWLTVV.

This rearrangement joins TRBV4-1 to TRBJ2-3; 12 nucleotides match TRBD2. From germline, CDR1 is MGHRA and CDR2 YSYEKL. Trimming took 3 bases from V and 3 from J; bases not matched to a gene: 10. The CDR3 has 18 residues. DNA of the CDR3: TGCGCCAGCAGCCATCCCACCGGACTAGCGGGAATAACAGATACGCAGTATTTT. It codes for CASSHPTGLAGITDTQYF.

V usage is TRBV28 and J usage is TRBJ1-2, with a possible D match to TRBD1 (6 bases). The germline CDR1 and CDR2 sequences are MDHEN and SYDVKM. CDR3 length: 13 residues. The ends were cut back, 6 bases at V and 0 bases at J, with 8 bases in the middle. CDR3 in DNA: TGTGCCAGCAGGGACAGTGCTAACTATGGCTACACCTTC. Protein product: CASRDSANYGYTF.

This clone has more than one count but fewer than ten. The V and J genes are TRBV5-1 and TRBJ1-2, with D possibly matching TRBD1 (5 bases). V dropped 0 bases and J dropped 5 bases, with 14 bases sitting between them. This CDR3 is built from 15 residues. Germline CDR1 reads SGHRS; CDR2 reads YFSETQ. CDR3 sequence: CASSLGAGPGYGYTF. CDR3 nucleotide sequence: TGCGCCAGCAGCTTGGGCGCGGGGCCGGGGTATGGCTACACCTTC.

The genes are TRBV18 and TRBJ2-7; 8 bases agree with TRBD1. J lost 7 bases, V lost 5 bases, and 7 bases had no gene match. Germline CDR1 KGHSH, CDR2 LQKENI. This CDR3 contains 13 residues. The CDR3 sequence is CASSSDRGGEQYF. The CDR3 DNA reads TGTGCCAGCTCATCTGACAGGGGTGGTGAGCAGTACTTC.

The V gene is TRBV18, the J gene TRBJ2-2; perhaps TRBD1 as D (5 bases). Germline-derived CDR1 and CDR2 are KGHSH and LQKENI. The CDR3 runs to 15 residues. Between the trimmed V and J ends, which lost 3 bases and 2 bases, there was a span of 10 bases. The CDR3 sequence: CASSPSRDNTGELFF. The CDR3 nucleotides read TGTGCCAGCTCACCGTCCAGGGATAACACCGGGGAGCTGTTTTTT. Drawing the rest from reference TRBV18 and TRBJ2-2, the complete variable domain is NAGVMQNPRHLVRRRGQEARLRCSPMKGHSHVYWYRQLPEEGLKFMVYLQKENIIDESGMPKERFSAEFPKEGPSILRIQQVVRGDSAAYFCASSPSRDNTGELFFGEGSRLTVL.

This clone was seen once. The chain combines TRBV10-3 with TRBJ2-2, with 8 nucleotides matching TRBD2. Germline V gene data show CDR1 as ENHRY and CDR2 as SYGVKD. Unmatched junction bases numbered 6, after V lost 1 base and J lost 2 bases. The CDR3 covers 17 residues. CDR3 DNA: TGTGCCATCAGTGAGTGGTCCGGGAGGGCCAACACCGGGGAGCTGTTTTTT. Amino acid sequence: CAISEWSGRANTGELFF.

This rearrangement joins TRBV11-1 to TRBJ2-7; 8 bases are a match to TRBD1. This CDR3 region has 14 residues. Germline-derived CDR1 and CDR2 are SGHAT and FQDESV (reference sequence). Trimming removed 5 bases from V and 3 bases from J; junction bases left unmatched: 6. The CDR3 nucleotides are TGTGCCAGCAGCCGAGGACAGGGTGGCTACGAGCAGTACTTC. Its protein product is CASSRGQGGYEQYF.

DNA of the CDR3: TGTGCCAGCAGCGGGGGGACAGGAGGCTCCTACAATGAGCAGTTCTTC. Protein: CASSGGTGGSYNEQFF. This chain connects TRBV5-6 to TRBJ2-1, with TRBD1 matching over 8 bases. The germline V gene has CDR1 SGHDT and CDR2 YYEEEE. Unmatched junction bases numbered 6, after V lost 4 bases and J lost 0 bases. The CDR3 loop spans 16 amino acids.

This clone was recorded a few times. The chain recombines TRBV4-2 with TRBJ2-7; TRBD2 matches 11 bases. Germline V lookup: CDR1 LGHNA, CDR2 YNFKEQ. V shed 3 bases, J shed 2 bases, and the junction held 3 bases outside the gene matches. The CDR3 extends over 15 amino acids. The CDR3 nucleotides are TGTGCCAGCAGCCACTCGACTAGCGGGGCCTACGAGCAGTACTTC. Residues: CASSHSTSGAYEQYF.

With respect to this clone: An end of the junction differs from the germline gene, which may be a read error. This chain uses TRBV7-9 with TRBJ2-7; TRBD2 might be the D (7 bases). The germline V gene encodes CDR1 SEHNR and CDR2 FQNEAQ (reference sequence). This CDR3 spans 18 amino acids. The CDR3 bases are TGTTCCAGCAGCTCAGGGGCTAGCGGAGCCGTTTATACCTACGAGCAGTACTTC. Translated, it gives CSSSSGASGAVYTYEQYF.

V and J are TRBV4-1 and TRBJ2-5, with 11 bases aligning to TRBD2. Trimming at V came to 1 base and at J to 5 bases, leaving 6 bases not matched to a gene. The CDR3 consists of 16 residues. Germline-derived CDR1 and CDR2 are MGHRA and YSYEKL. CDR3: CASSQAPLAGVETQYF. The CDR3, as DNA: TGCGCCAGCAGCCAAGCCCCACTAGCGGGAGTCGAGACCCAGTACTTC.

This clone was detected once. The rearrangement links TRBV2 to TRBJ2-5, with D possibly matching TRBD2 (5 bases). CDR1 SNHLY and CDR2 FYNNEI come from the germline V gene. V was trimmed by 10 bases and J by 7 bases, leaving 16 bases between them. This CDR3 region has 12 residues. The CDR3 loop reads CATPTTTGTQYF. The CDR3 DNA is TGTGCCACCCCGACTACTACGGGGACCCAGTACTTC.

This rearrangement joins TRBV4-3 to TRBJ1-2; D remains unclear. Germline V gives CDR1 LGHNA, CDR2 YSLEER. V lost 0 bases to trimming and J lost 4 bases, with 12 bases between them. This CDR3 spans 15 amino acids. CDR3 residues: CASSQDDRRSYGYTF. CDR3 sequence (DNA): TGCGCCAGCAGCCAAGACGACCGCCGGAGCTATGGCTACACCTTC.

The chain carries TRBV5-1 and TRBJ2-7, with D possibly matching TRBD2 (5 bases). Trimming removed 4 bases from V and 2 bases from J, with 13 bases in between. This CDR3 region has 14 residues. CDR1 is SGHRS, CDR2 YFSETQ, per germline. This chain's CDR3 is CASSPYPGAYEQYF. In DNA form, the CDR3 reads TGCGCCAGCAGCCCTTACCCCGGGGCCTACGAGCAGTACTTC.

The V call is TRBV6-6, the J call TRBJ2-7; 7 bases map to TRBD2. With 7 bases clipped from V and 2 bases from J, the junction kept 8 bases outside the gene matches. From germline, CDR1 is MNHNY and CDR2 SVGAGI (reference sequence). This CDR3 has 14 residues. CDR3 amino acids: CASKKKRETYEQYF. The CDR3 nucleotides read TGTGCCAGCAAGAAAAAGCGGGAAACCTACGAGCAGTACTTC.

The chain recombines TRBV5-4 with TRBJ1-1; weak D call: TRBD1 (5 bases). V gave up 0 bases and J gave up 5 bases, with 11 bases separating them. Germline loops: CDR1 SGHNT, CDR2 YYREEE (reference sequence). The CDR3 loop spans 14 amino acids. CDR3 amino acids: CASSLDGGRTEAFF. The CDR3 region has the DNA TGTGCCAGCAGCTTGGATGGGGGGAGGACTGAAGCTTTCTTT.

The chain employs TRBV2 and TRBJ2-7, with no clear D. The CDR3 consists of 13 residues. The germline CDR1 and CDR2 sequences are SNHLY and FYNNEI. Trimming left V 5 bases short and J 1 base short, with 9 bases between. This CDR3 reads CASSSTQSYEQYF. The CDR3 bases are TGTGCCAGCAGTTCCACACAGTCCTACGAGCAGTACTTC.

The chain couples TRBV9 to TRBJ1-2; D gene uncertain. Germline CDR1 reads SGDLS; CDR2 reads YYNGEE. This CDR3 comprises 12 residues. Trimming cost V 4 bases and J 4 bases, with 8 bases left between them. The DNA of the CDR3 is TGTGCCAGCAGCCCCCCGGTCTATGGCTACACCTTC. Its protein is CASSPPVYGYTF. Based on the CDR3 plus reference TRBV9 and TRBJ1-2, the full variable domain is DSGVTQTPKHLITATGQRVTLRCSPRSGDLSVYWYQQSLDQGLQFLIQYYNGEERAKGNILERFSAQQFPDLHSELNLSSLELGDSALYFCASSPPVYGYTFGSGTRLTVV.

This rearrangement joins TRBV28 to TRBJ2-3; 7 bases agree with TRBD1. The CDR3 spans 19 residues. Per germline, CDR1 MDHEN and CDR2 SYDVKM. J was trimmed by 0 bases and V by 3 bases; bases with no gene match: 15. The CDR3 protein is CASSFELGTVESSTDTQYF. The CDR3 region has the DNA TGTGCCAGCAGTTTTGAGCTTGGGACAGTCGAATCTAGCACAGATACGCAGTATTTT. The complete variable domain, with remaining parts taken from reference TRBV28 and TRBJ2-3, reads DVKVTQSSRYLVKRTGEKVFLECVQDMDHENMFWYRQDPGLGLRLIYFSYDVKMKEKGDIPEGYSVSREKKERFSLILESASTNQTSMYLCASSFELGTVESSTDTQYFGPGTRLTVL.

The rearrangement links TRBV7-3 to TRBJ2-3; TRBD2 matches at 9 bases. The length of the CDR3 is 14 residues. Per germline, CDR1 SGHTA and CDR2 FQGTGA. Trimming at V came to 4 bases and at J to 4 bases, leaving 3 bases not matched to a gene. The chain's CDR3 is CASSSGLAADTQYF. The CDR3 region has the DNA TGTGCCAGCAGCTCGGGACTAGCCGCAGATACGCAGTATTTT.

The rearrangement links TRBV5-6 to TRBJ2-1; 15 bases are shared with TRBD2. This CDR3 is built from 16 residues. CDR1 and CDR2 (germline): SGHDT, YYEEEE. V shed 3 bases, J shed 6 bases, and the junction held 4 bases outside the gene matches. In DNA, the CDR3 is TGTGCCAGCAGCTCGCCGGGACTAGCGGGAGGCAATGAGCAGTTCTTC. Amino acid sequence: CASSSPGLAGGNEQFF.

The chain couples TRBV6-5 to TRBJ2-3; 11 bases match TRBD1. The CDR3 contains 15 residues. The V segment lost 6 bases and the J segment 0 bases; nucleotides outside the gene matches: 2. Germline V CDR1 and CDR2: MNHEY, SVGAGI. The CDR3 nucleotides read TGTGCCAGCAGGGACAGGGGGCGCAGCACAGATACGCAGTATTTT. Its protein is CASRDRGRSTDTQYF.

This clone was observed a few times. This rearrangement joins TRBV7-8 to TRBJ2-7, with 7 bases fitting TRBD2. V was clipped by 1 base and J by 0 bases; unmatched bases: 3. The germline gives CDR1 SGHVS, CDR2 FQNEAQ. This CDR3 spans 15 amino acids. The CDR3 loop is CASSLEKRDSYEQYF. CDR3 sequence (DNA): TGTGCCAGCAGCTTAGAGAAGCGGGACTCCTACGAGCAGTACTTC.

The DNA for the CDR3 is TGCAGCGTTGGGGCCGGGGGGGACTATGGCTACACCTTC. It encodes CSVGAGGDYGYTF. This chain links TRBV29-1 with TRBJ1-2; the D gene is possibly TRBD1 (5 bases). Trimming took 4 bases from V and 3 from J, leaving 12 bases between them. The CDR3 has 13 residues. Germline loops: CDR1 SQVTM, CDR2 ANQGSEA.

The chain combines TRBV27 with TRBJ2-1, with TRBD2 as a possible D gene (6 bases). V was trimmed by 5 bases and J by 5 bases, leaving 13 bases between them. Germline CDR1 reads MNHEY; CDR2 reads SMNVEV (reference sequence). CDR3 length: 14 residues. CDR3: CASSQTGVHNEQFF. CDR3 in DNA: TGTGCCAGCAGTCAAACGGGAGTCCACAATGAGCAGTTCTTC.